The 2 T cell receptor beta chains reported below all come from one sample, sequenced in a study of OX40 agonist ivuxolimab in advanced cancers. Only in-frame clones appear in the TCRdb table, and some are missing; sequencing was by immunoSEQ multiplex PCR. The data hold tens of thousands of clones, with about 80% observed a single time. The material sequenced was CD4+ or CD8+ T cells sorted from blood, taken in a trial of the OX40 agonist ivuxolimab. Receptors were obtained from an adult with an advanced solid tumor such as melanoma, head and neck, liver or kidney cancer.

The gene calls are TRBV11-3 and TRBJ2-2, with D tentatively TRBD2 (6 bases). The CDR3 length is 16 residues. Trimming shortened V by 5 bases and J by 4 bases, and 17 bases separated the two germline ends. CDR1 and CDR2 (germline): SGHNT, YENEEA. CDR3 DNA: TGTGCCAGCAGCCCACCTGGCGGCGGGATCACCGGGGAGCTGTTTTTT. Amino acids: CASSPPGGGITGELFF.

This clone has just a few counts. The rearrangement uses TRBV30 and TRBJ1-1; the match to TRBD1 covers 7 bases. Germline V gene lookup returns CDR1 GTSNPN and CDR2 SVGIG (reference sequence). The ends lost 5 bases at V and 0 bases at J; junction bases unmatched: 3. This CDR3 has 13 amino acids. CDR3 bases: TGTGCCTGGCGGGGACAGATGAACACTGAAGCTTTCTTT. Translating it yields CAWRGQMNTEAFF.